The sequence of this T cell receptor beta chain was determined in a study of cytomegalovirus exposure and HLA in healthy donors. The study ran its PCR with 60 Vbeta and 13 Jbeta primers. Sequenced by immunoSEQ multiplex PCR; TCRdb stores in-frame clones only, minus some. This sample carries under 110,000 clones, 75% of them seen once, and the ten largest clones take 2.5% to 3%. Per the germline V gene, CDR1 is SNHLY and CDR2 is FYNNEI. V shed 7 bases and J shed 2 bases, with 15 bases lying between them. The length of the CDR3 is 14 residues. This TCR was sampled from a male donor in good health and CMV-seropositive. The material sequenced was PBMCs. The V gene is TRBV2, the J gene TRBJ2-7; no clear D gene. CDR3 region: CASTALSVPYEQYF. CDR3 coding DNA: TGTGCCAGCACCGCCCTGTCAGTCCCCTACGAGCAGTACTTC.